These 24 T cell receptor beta chains were all obtained from the same sample, sequenced in a study of regulatory T cells in long-lasting Graves disease (dated by TCRdb to the early 2020s). In the paper's terms, the time point label means: newly diagnosed GD, antithyroid drugs for less than 3 months. RNA was extracted from PBMCs in TRIzol for both TCR sequencing and RNA sequencing. The receptor library was made with multiplex PCR. The sequencing machine was an Illumina HiSeq 4000. TCR beta libraries were built with iRepertoire HTBI primers and Arm-PCR amplification of CDR3 regions. The public reads were quality trimmed at Q25 with fastp and then assembled into clones with MiXCR by TCRdb, keeping productive beta chains. Rows with one shared CDR3 protein collapse into an entry with the most common genes and DNA. The sample table holds fewer than 550,000 distinct CDR3 sequences, of which 15% to 20% were seen once. Roughly 23% of the sample goes to the ten largest clones.

A further study also used this sample, focusing on T cells in Graves' hyperthyroidism and ophthalmopathy.

The sample was peripheral blood mononuclear cells (PBMCs), taken at new diagnosis, from a patient treated with antithyroid drugs. The receptors were gathered from a woman aged 18 to 35 with Graves disease. Donor details come from another sample of the same person, matched by shared clones.

This chain joins TRBV20-1 and TRBJ2-4; unclear D gene. The end of the DNA is better explained by TRBJ2-1, so the J call may be wrong. Germline loops: CDR1 DFQATT, CDR2 SNEGSKA (reference sequence). The CDR3 sequence is 18 residues long. Here the CDR3 reads CSARDFASGSRAPDEQFF. The CDR3 DNA sequence: TGCAGTGCTAGAGATTTTGCTTCCGGGTCTAGAGCCCCCGATGAGCAGTTCTTC.

This clonotype was seen ten or more times. CDR3: CASRDNDETQYF. CDR3 coding DNA: TGTGCCAGCCGGGACAACGACGAGACCCAGTACTTC. This chain uses TRBV2 with TRBJ2-5; tentatively, D is TRBD1 (6 bases). V gave up 8 bases and J gave up 5 bases, with 12 bases separating them. This CDR3 comprises 12 residues. The germline CDR1 and CDR2 sequences are SNHLY and FYNNEI. Complete variable domain (other parts from reference TRBV2 and TRBJ2-5): EPEVTQTPSHQVTQMGQEVILRCVPISNHLYFYWYRQILGQKVEFLVSFYNNEISEKSEIFDDQFSVERPDGSNFTLKIRSTKLEDSAMYFCASRDNDETQYFGPGTRLLVL.

V and J are TRBV6-2 or TRBV6-3 and TRBJ2-7, with 8 bases identical to TRBD2. Germline values: CDR1 MNHEY, CDR2 SVGEGT. The CDR3 extends over 15 amino acids. V lost 5 bases and J lost 7; bases outside the gene matches: 13. The CDR3 coding sequence is TGTGCCAGCAGTGACCAAGCGGGAGCACTCGGGGAGCAGTACTTC. Translation gives CASSDQAGALGEQYF.

This clonotype occurred many times. The V call is TRBV6-2 or TRBV6-3, the J call TRBJ2-7; no firm D call. Germline CDR1 MNHEY, CDR2 SVGEGT. The V end was cut by 3 bases, the J end by 2 bases, with 11 bases between. The CDR3 is made up of 14 amino acids. CDR3 sequence reads: CASSYGPGPYEQYF. CDR3 coding DNA: TGTGCCAGCAGTTATGGTCCAGGTCCCTACGAGCAGTACTTC.

The table lists this clonotype with a count of one. This sequence joins TRBV5-6 and TRBJ2-7, with 8 bases lining up with TRBD2. Germline lookup yields CDR1 SGHDT and CDR2 YYEEEE. V shed 4 bases, J shed 4 bases, and the junction held 10 bases outside the gene matches. This CDR3 has 15 amino acids. The CDR3 bases are TGTGCCAGCAGCGAGTCTTGGCGGGAGGTTTACGAGCAGTACTTC. This sequence encodes CASSESWREVYEQYF. The full variable domain, its missing parts supplied by reference TRBV5-6 and TRBJ2-7, is DAGVTQSPTHLIKTRGQQVTLRCSPKSGHDTVSWYQQALGQGPQFIFQYYEEEERQRGNFPDRFSGHQFPNYSSELNVNALLLGDSALYLCASSESWREVYEQYFGPGTRLTVT.

This clonotype was observed many times. The chain is built from TRBV2 and TRBJ2-1, with D unresolved. The V and J ends lost 7 bases and 1 base respectively, with 2 bases between them. CDR3 length equals 11 residues. Germline CDR1 SNHLY, CDR2 FYNNEI. The CDR3 coding sequence is TGTGCCAGCAAGTCCTACAATGAGCAGTTCTTC. As protein: CASKSYNEQFF.

In the case of this clonotype: Given a much more abundant clone one base away, this may be a read error. The chain carries TRBV30 and TRBJ2-7, with D possibly being TRBD1 (5 bases). CDR1 GTSNPN and CDR2 SVGIG come from the germline V gene (reference sequence). Deletions cut 8 bases from V and 4 bases from J, with 12 bases between. The CDR3 contains 11 residues. The CDR3 region has the DNA TGTGCCCGGCAGGGTCAATACGAGCAGTACTTC. It yields the protein CARQGQYEQYF.

This clonotype occurred many times. The CDR3 sequence is CASSLFRRVDYEQYF. The CDR3 region has the DNA TGTGCCAGCAGTTTATTTCGCAGGGTTGACTACGAGCAGTACTTC. This rearrangement joins TRBV27 to TRBJ2-7; maybe TRBD1 (5 bases). The germline V and J ends were trimmed by 1 base and 3 bases, with 13 bases remaining between them. CDR3 length equals 15 residues. Germline V gene lookup returns CDR1 MNHEY and CDR2 SMNVEV (reference sequence).

The sample holds many counts of this clonotype. The V and J genes are TRBV28 and TRBJ1-1; no reliable D call. CDR1 is MDHEN and CDR2 is SYDVKM in the germline V gene. Trimming shortened V by 8 bases and J by 3 bases, and 16 bases separated the two germline ends. This CDR3 region has 14 residues. Written as DNA, the CDR3 is TGTGCCAGCCGACCCTCGCCAAGATACACTGAAGCTTTCTTT. It specifies CASRPSPRYTEAFF.

This clonotype was counted many times. In DNA form, the CDR3 reads TGTGCCACCTCGGTGGGGGCAGGAATAGGCAATCAGCCCCAGCATTTT. It yields the protein CATSVGAGIGNQPQHF. V is TRBV6-2 or TRBV6-3 and J is TRBJ1-5, with D maybe TRBD1 (6 bases). The germline CDR1 and CDR2 sequences are MNHEY and SVGEGT. V lost 10 bases, J lost 2 bases, and 21 bases lay in between. This CDR3 is built from 16 residues.

Details on this clonotype: Compared with germline, one end of the junction differs, possibly owing to a read error. This sequence joins TRBV3-1 and TRBJ2-2; the match to TRBD2 covers 7 bases. Germline V gives CDR1 LGHDT, CDR2 YNNKEL (reference sequence). The CDR3 runs to 13 residues. The CDR3 DNA reads TGTGCCAGCAGTCAAGGGAGGGCCGGGGAGCTGTTTTTT. Its translation is CASSQGRAGELFF.

CDR3 region: CASSRDRGYYEQYF. The DNA for the CDR3 is TGTGCCAGCAGCCGGGACAGGGGATACTACGAGCAGTACTTC. V usage is TRBV7-2 and J usage is TRBJ2-7, with 10 bases that match TRBD1. From germline, CDR1 is SGHTA and CDR2 FQGNSA. The V gene end was trimmed by 5 bases and the J gene end by 3 bases; junction bases not matched to a gene: 4. The CDR3 is 14 residues long.

In its sample, this clonotype was seen many times. In nucleotides, the CDR3 is TGTGCCAGCAGCTTACGACAGGGGAAACTCTACGAGCAGTACTTC. Amino acids: CASSLRQGKLYEQYF. The J gene is TRBJ2-7, the V gene TRBV7-6, with 8 bases that match TRBD1. This CDR3 is built from 15 residues. Germline values: CDR1 SGHVS, CDR2 FNYEAQ. After removal of 2 bases from V and 3 bases from J, the junction contained 6 bases not matched to a gene.

This clonotype was observed a few times. The rearrangement uses TRBV24-1 and TRBJ2-1; 8 positions match TRBD2. The germline CDR1 and CDR2 sequences are KGHDR and SFDVKD. Trimming removed 0 bases from V and 6 bases from J; junction bases left unmatched: 3. This CDR3 has 15 residues. The CDR3 reads CATSDLGLAGNEQFF. CDR3 bases: TGTGCCACCAGTGATTTGGGGCTAGCGGGCAATGAGCAGTTCTTC.

This clonotype was counted at least ten times. The chain recombines TRBV7-6 with TRBJ2-1; no definite D call. Germline V gives CDR1 SGHVS, CDR2 FNYEAQ. CDR3 length equals 14 residues. Trimming removed 5 bases at V and 0 bases at J, with 8 bases between. CDR3 amino acids: CASSHQSSYNEQFF. CDR3 DNA: TGTGCCAGCAGCCATCAAAGCTCCTACAATGAGCAGTTCTTC. Filled out from reference TRBV7-6 and TRBJ2-1, the complete variable domain reads GAGVSQSPRYKVTKRGQDVALRCDPISGHVSLYWYRQALGQGPEFLTYFNYEAQQDKSGLPNDRFSAERPEGSISTLTIQRTEQRDSAMYRCASSHQSSYNEQFFGPGTRLTVL.

Points on this clonotype: A far larger clone is off by one base, so a read error is likely. This sequence joins TRBV27 and TRBJ2-7; the D is unclear. The length of the CDR3 is 13 residues. Germline loops: CDR1 MNHEY, CDR2 SMNVEV (reference sequence). In nucleotides, the CDR3 is TGTGCCAGCAGGTTATTATCGATCGGCGAGCAGTGCTTC. This sequence encodes CASRLLSIGEQCF.

As concerns this clonotype: Being one base from a much bigger clone, this may be a read error. This sequence joins TRBV11-3 and TRBJ2-3; D might be TRBD2 (6 bases). CDR3 length equals 13 residues. CDR1 is SGHNT, CDR2 YENEEA, per germline. The CDR3 here is CASSSGTSDEQLF. The CDR3 DNA reads as TGTGCCAGCAGCTCCGGGACTTCGGATGAGCAGCTCTTC. The full variable domain, with the rest looked up from reference TRBV11-3 and TRBJ2-3, is EAGVVQSPRYKIIEKKQPVAFWCNPISGHNTLYWYLQNLGQGPELLIRYENEEAVDDSQLPKDRFSAERLKGVDSTLKIQPAELGDSAVYLCASSSGTSDEQLFGPGTRLTVL.

Ten or more counts support this clonotype. The gene calls are TRBV15 and TRBJ2-7; 9 bases fit TRBD1. V was clipped by 3 bases and J by 2 bases; unmatched bases: 5. The germline V gene encodes CDR1 LNHNV and CDR2 YYDKDF (reference sequence). The CDR3 is made up of 15 amino acids. Written as DNA, the CDR3 is TGTGCCACCAGCAGCCCGGGACAGGGACCCTACGAGCAGTACTTC. Amino acids: CATSSPGQGPYEQYF.

J is TRBJ2-1 and V is TRBV5-5; tentative D call: TRBD1 (6 bases). The V gene's germline CDR1 is SGHKS and CDR2 YYEKEE (reference sequence). The CDR3 is made up of 15 amino acids. Trimming removed 4 bases from V and 6 bases from J, with 17 bases in between. The CDR3: CASSKTGTPINEQFF. DNA of the CDR3: TGTGCCAGCAGCAAAACAGGGACACCCATCAATGAGCAGTTCTTC.

The chain has TRBV20-1 and TRBJ1-1; tentative D call: TRBD1 (6 bases). Per germline, CDR1 DFQATT and CDR2 SNEGSKA (reference sequence). The CDR3 contains 15 residues. Trimming shortened V by 1 base and J by 0 bases, and 12 bases separated the two germline ends. Here the CDR3 reads CSARVGGNMNTEAFF. In DNA, the CDR3 is TGCAGTGCTAGAGTGGGGGGCAACATGAACACTGAAGCTTTCTTT.

This clonotype was seen repeatedly, ten times or more. For the CDR3, the DNA is TGCAGTGCTAGAAGGACTAGCGGGATCTCGTCCTACGAGCAGTACTTC. This encodes CSARRTSGISSYEQYF. V is TRBV20-1 and J is TRBJ2-7, with TRBD2 matching 12 bases. Per germline, CDR1 DFQATT and CDR2 SNEGSKA (reference sequence). Losses at the gene ends were 2 bases for V and 1 base for J; bases not matched to a gene: 6. The CDR3 contains 16 residues.

This clonotype turned up a few times. This CDR3 reads CASGGEGGREQYF. DNA of the CDR3: TGTGCCAGCGGGGGAGAGGGGGGGCGCGAGCAGTACTTC. This chain links TRBV3-1 with TRBJ2-7; a weak D match, TRBD2 (7 bases). Germline V lookup: CDR1 LGHDT, CDR2 YNNKEL (reference sequence). CDR3 length: 13 amino acids. Deletions cut 8 bases from V and 6 bases from J, with 17 bases between.

This clonotype was seen at least ten times. The chain links TRBV5-1 to TRBJ2-7; 7 nucleotides line up with TRBD2. The J segment lost 3 bases and the V segment lost 5 bases, leaving 8 bases of the junction unmatched. The CDR3 runs to 14 residues. Germline lookup yields CDR1 SGHRS and CDR2 YFSETQ. The DNA for the CDR3 is TGCGCCAGCAGTACGAGCGGGATAAACTACGAGCAGTACTTC. As protein: CASSTSGINYEQYF.

The table lists this clonotype with many counts. V gene TRBV13 combines with J gene TRBJ2-7; 9 bases are a match to TRBD2. J gave up 5 bases and V 4 bases, and 3 bases lay outside the gene matches. The CDR3 covers 13 residues. The germline V gene encodes CDR1 PRHDT and CDR2 FYEKMQ (reference sequence). This chain's CDR3 is CASSSSGDHEQYF. The CDR3 DNA follows: TGTGCCAGCAGCTCTAGCGGGGACCACGAGCAGTACTTC.